This TCR beta chain comes out of a study of cytomegalovirus exposure and HLA in healthy donors (dated by TCRdb to the late 2010s). Study-wide context: An earlier analysis of approximately 600 of the donors reported roughly 300 Gb of sequence data and approximately 110 million unique TCR beta sequences from about 180 million T cells. An early release that covered some 630 HLA-typed donors contained about 300 gigabases of sequencing data and 85 million to 100 million unique TCR sequences. Of the approximately 400 genotyped donors, 65% to 90% were placed in the genetic ancestry cluster associated with self-reported Caucasian donors. The aim of the study was to test whether cataloging public T cell receptors could identify signatures of past pathogen exposure. The study used immunosequencing to profile the T cell repertoires of 670 or so subjects and linked those repertoires to cytomegalovirus serostatus. Besides the first cohort of approximately 670 subjects, a separate validation cohort made up of over a hundred different subjects was used. To predict cytomegalovirus infection status, the study combined high-throughput TCR immunosequencing, statistical association of individual TCRs with disease status, and machine learning. In a later analysis, previously published TCR beta repertoires from more than 500 donors were re-analyzed and high-resolution HLA genotyping was added so that TCR occurrence patterns could be studied. The later analysis used no new phenotypic data to find candidate immune exposures, relying instead on TCR beta sequences and their occurrence across donors. An earlier analysis of 587 of the donors used high-throughput TCR beta sequencing to judge whether each TCR beta V gene segment behaved as functional or pseudogenic. Donor age, sex, ethnicity and CMV serostatus were compiled together with the repertoire data. In a later genetic analysis, genome-wide SNP genotypes for about 55% of the roughly 670 donors were used, and that subset was treated as a discovery cohort. All discovery cohort repertoires had been generated using a single sequencing platform. Both class I and class II loci were covered by HLA typing, at four-digit resolution. Typing coverage differed by locus: A, B, C, DRB1 and DQB1 were typed in about 620-630 donors, DQA1 in 522, DPA1 in approximately 600, and DPB1 in just under 490. Roughly five DR-DQ haplotypes were handled as single units for association and clustering because linkage in the cohort was strong. Among a few hundred genotyped donors of the cohort, an average of approximately 240,000 unique TCR beta nucleotide sequences were sequenced per donor, around 20% of them non-productive.

The cohort comprised some 730 healthy bone marrow donors. At the time of sampling, every cohort member was nominally healthy, though immune exposures that went unrecorded were likely present. The donor tested CMV seropositive, placing the donor among the 289 seropositive members of the cohort. A peripheral blood sample was provided by each donor, and peripheral blood mononuclear cells were used for TCR beta sequencing. The Qiagen DNeasy Blood Extraction Kit was used to extract genomic DNA from the blood cell samples. Points the paper makes about the study in general: The cohort was sequenced for TCR beta chains only, and without alpha or paired-chain data the features that could be detected were limited. V-gene and J-gene trimming of TCR beta chains was associated with a missense DCLRE1C variant in a later genetic analysis, and the association was replicated in an independent cohort. According to a later analysis, most CMV-associated TCR beta chains appeared to be HLA-restricted, and the HLA associations seemed to be driven largely by CMV exposure. HLA typing was unavailable for some donors at each locus, so association tests used only the typed subset. The study gave a list of over 150 TCR beta chains associated with cytomegalovirus. Linkage disequilibrium might explain the correlated functional status among segregating V segments, but an unknown experimental factor could not be ruled out. Presence/absence analyses assumed roughly uniform sequencing depth across donors, an assumption that may not hold. A further reported finding was that TCR beta sequences accurately predicted the HLA-A and HLA-B alleles for most subjects in the first cohort. At a false discovery rate of 0.05, a later analysis linked some 17,000 TCR beta sequences to specific HLA alleles. A later analysis found that TCR association rates varied across HLA loci, with DRB1 alleles showing the most associated TCRs and HLA-C alleles the fewest. A later analysis found that HLA-associated TCR beta chains were more clonally expanded and had lower generation probabilities than equally common non-associated chains. The only immune exposure information available for the cohort was CMV serostatus. Most TCR sequences were observed very rarely across donors, whereas some public TCRs were present in many individuals. In vitro tests confirmed that three of the cytomegalovirus-associated TCR beta chains recognize cytomegalovirus antigens. The sequencing pipeline was judged likely to have produced a cluster of highly shared sequence variants as a technical artifact. The authors suggested that the approach could potentially be extended to other disease states and immunological phenotypes. In an earlier analysis of some 550 of the donors, most TCR beta V segments were observed in productive rearrangements about 87% or about 30% of the time, broadly matching IMGT annotations. The earlier analysis of around 600 of the donors excluded 15 to 20 rarely observed V segments, including chromosome 9 orphons, because counts were too low. Several of the top co-occurrence clusters appeared to be linked to parvovirus B19, influenza, CMV and Epstein-Barr virus, according to a later analysis. When HLA alleles, especially DR and DQ, strongly co-occurred, TCR associations were difficult to assign to individual alleles. Cytomegalovirus status was reported to be diagnosed by the classifier with high specificity and sensitivity in both the original and validation cohorts. According to a later genetic analysis, donors in an Asian-associated ancestry cluster had fewer N-insertions in productive TCRs than the approximately 700-donor mean.

Library generation was performed with the immunoSEQ multiplex PCR assay. A mixture of 60 forward primers for TCR Vbeta segments and 13 reverse primers for TCR Jbeta segments was used in the multiplex PCR. Amplification of the CDR3 region of rearranged TCR beta genes was performed with a multiplex PCR assay on genomic DNA. Amplified TCR beta libraries were sequenced as 87-base-pair reads on the Illumina HiSeq System. The paper's processing steps were these. A later analysis tallied tens of millions of unique TCR beta chains across the 666 repertoires, and about 10 million of those chains were shared by two or more donors. A nearest-neighbor algorithm error-corrected the raw reads and collapsed the reads into unique sequences, merging closely related sequences to remove PCR and sequencing errors. V, D and J gene segments were assigned by aligning CDR3 sequences to IMGT reference sequences. For a sequence to be retained, a match of at least six nucleotides to both a V gene segment and a J gene segment was required. Rearrangements were called productive when the CDR3 lacked stop codons and stayed in frame with V and J; all others were non-productive. CDR3 was defined by IMGT convention, running from the second conserved V-encoded cysteine to the conserved J-encoded phenylalanine. In an earlier analysis of around 640 of the donors, sequences lacking an unambiguous match to a single V gene segment were excluded. An earlier analysis of a few hundred of the donors called V segments functional above 56.7% productive rearrangements and segregating when the between-donor standard deviation exceeded 5%. A statistical classification framework was developed to diagnose cytomegalovirus status using the catalog of TCR beta chain sequences. In a later analysis, V and J genes were assigned by comparing TCR nucleotide sequences against IMGT/GENE-DB human TR gene sequences. A later analysis assigned CDR3 sequences and most-parsimonious VDJ recombination scenarios with the TCRdist pipeline. In a later analysis, each TCR beta chain was defined by its CDR3 amino acid sequence together with its V-gene family, and reads lacking a unique V-gene family were excluded. To address suspected cross-contamination and a sequencing artifact, a later analysis removed roughly 580 highly shared, low-generation-probability nucleotide sequences. In a later analysis, a clonal expansion index was calculated for each public chain from normalized within-repertoire ranks of inferred template counts. Generation probabilities in a later analysis came from a VDJ recombination model fitted to out-of-frame rearrangements, and those results were checked against IGoR. In a later analysis, TCR-TCR, TCR-HLA and TCR-CMV co-occurrence was scored with hypergeometric tests, and a repertoire-size bias correction was applied to TCR pairs. In a later analysis, false discovery rates were estimated by permuting HLA or CMV assignments 20 times. In a later analysis, co-occurring TCRs were grouped using DBSCAN, and TCRdist sequence similarity was added for clustering within HLA-allele-positive subsets. For co-occurrence clustering, repertoires with fewer than 30,000 or more than 120,000 public chains were excluded, along with roughly 5 repertoires with anomalous nucleotide sharing. Drawn from immuneACCESS, this table holds only the in-frame rearrangements with V and J called that TCRdb kept. Clones are partly lost; checked studies trace under half to an unresolved V gene and leave the rest unexplained. D and trimming come from the DNA, and the V and J calls and clone size come from that table. The sample contains approximately 140,000 clones, 60% to 85% of them found a single time. The ten largest clonotypes hold about 3% of the sample.

Concerning this clone itself: Its binding antigen is unknown. No per-base quality is available; no much larger clone lies one base away.

The origin of this receptor is a man aged 40-49 years in good health and CMV-seropositive. The specimen was PBMCs.

The DNA sequence is as follows: TGCAGCGTTGACCCGGGAGTAGAGACCCAGTACTTC. It translates to CSVDPGVETQYF. The chain employs TRBV29-1 and TRBJ2-5, and the D gene may be TRBD2, 6 bases matching. The germline V gene sets CDR1 to SQVTM and CDR2 to ANQGSEA. Including the terminal cysteine and phenylalanine, the CDR3 comprises 12 residues. The read is trimmed to its CDR3 DNA, 36 bases read in frame from base 1. The trim is 3 bases for V and 4 bases for J, with a gap of 9 bases between the germline ends.